Listed below are T cell receptor beta chains from one sample, sequenced in a study of cytomegalovirus exposure and HLA in healthy donors. Assay used: immunoSEQ multiplex PCR; TCRdb lists only in-frame clones, some missing. The repertoire includes around 150,000 clones, around 78% of them detected once, and less than 3.5% sits in the top ten. Sequenced sample: PBMCs. Every receptor here comes from a male donor in good health and CMV-seronegative. Each CDR3 is given with its conserved first and last residue. A D gene is named only where the DNA matches it firmly. Not every row has a clone size; where given, it reads once, few, many or a size class.

D	V	size	J	DNA	CDR3
.	TRBV19	.	TRBJ2-1	TGTGCCAGTAGTATCGGCGGGGTCGGGAATGAGCAGTTCTTC	CASSIGGVGNEQFF
TRBD2	TRBV2	.	TRBJ2-7	TGTGCCAGCAGTTACGGGACTACCCTTTACGAGCAGTACTTC	CASSYGTTLYEQYF
.	TRBV4-3	.	TRBJ1-1	TGCGCCAGCAGCCAAGATTCCTCCGGGAACACTGAAGCTTTCTTT	CASSQDSSGNTEAFF
.	TRBV7-3	.	TRBJ2-2	TGTGCCAGCAGCTCCCGGGGTTCCGCGGGGAACACCGGGGAGCTGTTTTTT	CASSSRGSAGNTGELFF
TRBD2	TRBV9	once	TRBJ2-3	TGTGCCAGCAGCCCCCCGCGGGCTAGCGGGGTGGATACGCAGTATTTT	CASSPPRASGVDTQYF
TRBD1	TRBV29-1	.	TRBJ2-3	TGCAGCGTTTCGGGACAGGGGTTCGCAGATACGCAGTATTTT	CSVSGQGFADTQYF
TRBD1	TRBV6-1	.	TRBJ1-1	TGTGCCAGCAGTGAAGGGGAGACAGGGATCACTGAAGCTTTCTTT	CASSEGETGITEAFF
TRBD1	TRBV27	.	TRBJ2-7	TGTGCCAGCAGTTTCTTGGGACAGGGGTACGAGCAGTACTTC	CASSFLGQGYEQYF
.	TRBV19	.	TRBJ2-5	TGTGCCAGTTCAGGGTGGGAAGAGACCCAGTACTTC	CASSGWEETQYF
.	TRBV29-1	.	TRBJ1-2	TGCAGCGTTGGACCAAGGCGAGGAGATTTGGGCTACACCTTC	CSVGPRRGDLGYTF